Listed below are T cell receptor beta chains from one sample, sequenced in a study of blood T cells in healthy people across ages. In TCRdb, the 5' RACE reads were re-called with MiXCR into one record per CDR3 protein. The data show around 1.5 million distinct CDR3 sequences, 40% to 50% seen once. The specimen was blood. Receptors were obtained from a woman under 30 in good health. Both conserved end residues are part of each CDR3. A D gene is named only where the DNA matches it firmly. Only part of the rows carry a size: once, few, many, or a class if the clone is expanded.

j_call,v_call,clone_size,d_call,cdr3_nt,cdr3_aa
TRBJ2-5,TRBV20-1,.,.,TGCAGTGCTAGACACGGGACGGATGAGACCCAGTACTTC,CSARHGTDETQYF
TRBJ2-5,TRBV7-9,.,TRBD2,TGTGCCAGCAGCCAAACTAGCGGGAGGATTGGGGAGACCCAGTACTTC,CASSQTSGRIGETQYF
TRBJ2-3,TRBV15,few,.,TGTGCCACCAGCCCGCCCGTGGGCACAGATACGCAGTATTTT,CATSPPVGTDTQYF
TRBJ2-3,TRBV4-2,few,.,TGTGCCAGCAGCCAAGTGGGACCACCAGATACGCAGTATTTT,CASSQVGPPDTQYF
TRBJ1-1,TRBV13,.,.,TGTGCCAGCAGCTTAGGATTTGTGGACAGAGAAGCTTTCTTT,CASSLGFVDREAFF
TRBJ1-2,TRBV28,few,.,TGTGCCAGCAGTTTCCCCCACAGGCCGCTCTATGGCTACACCTTC,CASSFPHRPLYGYTF
TRBJ1-6,TRBV28,.,.,TGTGCCAGCAGTGGACCCACCAGGGATTCACCCCTCCACTTT,CASSGPTRDSPLHF
TRBJ1-2,TRBV4-1,.,.,TGCGCCAGCAGCCAAGATCTGGCAACTAACTATGGCTACACCTTC,CASSQDLATNYGYTF
TRBJ1-2,TRBV10-3,few,TRBD1,TGTGCCATCAGGGGACAGATAGATGGCTACACCTTC,CAIRGQIDGYTF
TRBJ2-5,TRBV6-1,few,TRBD1,TGTGCCAGCAGCGCAGGACAGGGGACTGAAGAGACCCAGTACTTC,CASSAGQGTEETQYF
TRBJ2-7,TRBV20-1,.,TRBD1,TGCAGTGCTAGCGGGGACAGGGGCCTCTACGAGCAGTACTTC,CSASGDRGLYEQYF
TRBJ1-2,TRBV11-3,.,.,TGTGCCAGCAGCTTAGGCGTACGGCAGATCGGTGGCTACACCTTC,CASSLGVRQIGGYTF
TRBJ2-5,TRBV7-8,.,.,TGTGCCAGCAGCCCCCTTCCCGGGGTGGAGACCCAGTACTTC,CASSPLPGVETQYF